This T cell receptor beta chain was observed in a study of T cell responses to AZD1222 COVID-19 vaccine. Produced via immunoSEQ multiplex PCR; TCRdb's table is partial and in-frame only. The data contain approximately 140,000 clones, roughly nine tenths of them seen just once; the ten biggest clones take up 9.3%. In this sample, this clone turned up once. Germline lookup yields CDR1 MDHEN and CDR2 SYDVKM. The germline V and J ends were trimmed by 11 bases and 4 bases, with 9 bases remaining between them. The CDR3 has 11 amino acids. The chain recombines TRBV28 with TRBJ1-3; D is undetermined. The sample in question was peripheral blood, obtained 28 days after the second AZD1222 dose. The clonotype comes from an adult who received the AZD1222 COVID-19 vaccine. The CDR3 loop is CAGKSGNTIYF. CDR3 nucleotide sequence: TGTGCCGGGAAATCCGGAAACACCATATATTTT.